A single TCR beta chain is shown here with its context. Those who served as multiple sclerosis controls were treatment-naive patients with stable or active relapsing-remitting disease. Negative isolation yielded CD8+ and CD4+ T cells; FACS enriched TEMRA cells. V gave up 4 bases and J gave up 0 bases, with 10 bases separating them. Germline values: CDR1 SGDLS, CDR2 YYNGEE. The CDR3 contains 14 residues. This record belongs to a study of CD8 T cells in Susac syndrome. Random-hexamer reverse transcription was applied to roughly 0.5 to 1 ug RNA. TCRdb fed the immunoSEQ multiplex PCR reads into MiXCR, producing one record per CDR3 protein. Of fewer than 80,000 distinct CDR3 sequences in the sample, 94% were seen once.

Material for sequencing was CD8+ T cells from PBMCs. This sequence originates from a human donor with multiple sclerosis. This chain joins TRBV9 and TRBJ1-1; D remains ambiguous. The CDR3 loop is CASSPRRLNTEAFF. The CDR3 DNA is TGTGCCAGCAGCCCCCGCAGGTTGAACACTGAAGCTTTCTTT. The full variable domain, completed using reference TRBV9 and TRBJ1-1, is DSGVTQTPKHLITATGQRVTLRCSPRSGDLSVYWYQQSLDQGLQFLIQYYNGEERAKGNILERFSAQQFPDLHSELNLSSLELGDSALYFCASSPRRLNTEAFFGQGTRLTVV.